The clone carrying this TCR beta chain was picked up many times. The antigen remains undetermined. These data are taken from a study of regulatory T cells in long-lasting Graves disease. Findings and caveats of the study: Thyroid tissue went unstudied; only peripheral blood was examined. The persistent group shared around 3,000 public clonotypes, more than the 950 to 1,000 shared by new patients.

The time point: newly diagnosed GD, antithyroid drugs for less than 3 months. PBMCs provided the RNA from which the TCR library was made. Arm-PCR of CDR3 regions and iRepertoire HTBI primers were used to build TCR beta libraries. TCRdb itself ran the multiplex PCR reads through MiXCR, one entry per CDR3 protein. Of roughly 500,000 distinct CDR3 sequences in the sample, 12% were seen once. Germline V gene data show CDR1 as SGHTA and CDR2 as FQGNSA. CDR3 length: 17 residues. The V segment lost 5 bases and the J segment 2 bases; nucleotides outside the gene matches: 13. The same data also contributed to another study, on T cells in Graves' hyperthyroidism and ophthalmopathy.

The specimen comprised peripheral blood mononuclear cells (PBMCs), sampled at new diagnosis, from a patient treated with antithyroid drugs. The receptor was isolated from a woman between 25 and 40 years old with Graves disease. J is TRBJ2-3 and V is TRBV7-2; 7 bases line up with TRBD2. The CDR3 DNA reads as TGTGCCAGCAGCCAACAAGCGACTAGCCGATCCACAGATACGCAGTATTTT. Its translation is CASSQQATSRSTDTQYF.